The T cell receptor beta chain described here comes from a study of STAT5B mutations in CD4+ large granular lymphocyte leukemia. Clones were read by immunoSEQ multiplex PCR, and TCRdb kept only the in-frame ones, dropping some. The table includes some 27,000 clones, less than 85% detected once. V was shortened by 5 bases and J by 0 bases, with 17 bases between the two germline ends. Germline values: CDR1 LNHDA, CDR2 SQIVND (reference sequence). The CDR3 extends over 17 amino acids. The sequence was obtained from a human donor in good health. This rearrangement joins TRBV19 to TRBJ1-5; TRBD1 might be the D (5 bases). Sequencing used CD4+ T cells from blood buffy coats. The CDR3 is CASSGRWGDYSNQPQHF. CDR3 coding DNA: TGTGCCAGTAGTGGTAGGTGGGGGGATTATAGCAATCAGCCCCAGCATTTT. Combining the CDR3 with reference TRBV19 and TRBJ1-5 gives the whole variable domain DGGITQSPKYLFRKEGQNVTLSCEQNLNHDAMYWYRQDPGQGLRLIYYSQIVNDFQKGDIAEGYSVSREKKESFPLTVTSAQKNPTAFYLCASSGRWGDYSNQPQHFGDGTRLSIL.